Below, one TCR beta chain is given with its context. Its recognized antigen is unknown. Base-call qualities are not available, and no considerably larger clone is one nucleotide away. TCR CDR3 regions were amplified from genomic DNA by multiplex PCR using the deep immunoSEQ assay. Extracted genomic DNA from each cell subset was distributed evenly across all wells of several immunoSEQ 96-well plates, and each plate was treated as a replicate. For sorted subsets, approximately 210 ng of genomic DNA, equivalent to 25,000 to 35,000 T cell genomes, went into each replicate PCR. Purified libraries were measured with a Qubit 3.0 fluorometer, size-checked on a Bioanalyzer 2100, and measured again with the KAPA Library Quantification kit. Every immunoSEQ 96-well plate was sequenced on a separate single-read 150-cycle Illumina NextSeq 550 flow cell. The authors' pipeline ran thus. Because only junctional sequences without quality scores were contained in the immunoSEQ output, filtering matching that applied to full-length reads could not be performed. To assign V/J genes and CDR3, sequences were annotated against IMGT germline references using PyIR, a Python wrapper for IgBLAST v1.9. Any read was removed if the V/J assignment was weak (E-value above 1e-6), the CDR3 was missing, or the read contained stop codons, out-of-frame junctions, or ambiguous translated residues. V3J clonotypes were defined as sequences sharing the same inferred V gene, J gene, and CDR3 amino acid sequence. To compute the percentage overlap between repertoires, the number of shared unique clonotypes was divided by the size of the smaller repertoire. Richness of each repertoire was evaluated using RTK rarefaction, the Chao1 estimator, and Recon v2.1 estimates of unobserved clonotypes. Generation probabilities for all TCRbeta clonotypes obtained by the gDNA method from a handful of donors were computed using OLGA. The immuneACCESS repertoire file appears here via TCRdb, limited to in-frame rearrangements. These files lack a portion of the clones; in checked studies, under half of the deficit traces to unresolved V genes, and the cause of the others is not known. V, J and clone size are those of that table, while D and trimming were read from the DNA. In this sample the table shows over a million clones, around 98.5% of which occur a single time. The top ten constitute 0.36% of the sample.

Donors were healthy HIV-negative adults with no recently reported acute infections or vaccinations. All donors were Caucasian adults living in Nashville, Tennessee, USA. CD4+ T cells were enriched by magnetic negative selection; naive cells were then positively selected on CD45RA, and the negative fraction formed the memory subset. After blood collection by leukapheresis, PBMCs were isolated using Ficoll-Histopaque density gradient centrifugation and then cryopreserved in the vapor phase of liquid nitrogen. Analytical flow cytometry was used to check the purity and quantity of every magnetically sorted T cell population. Genomic DNA was isolated from every sorted fraction and measured by UV absorbance on a Nanodrop 2000c. The entry originates in a study of shared clonotypes between healthy human individuals (dated by TCRdb to about 2020). At the level of the whole study: Three men and two women, aged 18 to 49 years, made up the cohort. For each donor, CD4 naive and CD4 memory were each run on three plates, CD8 naive on two plates, and CD8 memory on one plate. Blood TCR repertoires of roughly five healthy adults were deeply sequenced to estimate repertoire size and the extent of clonotype sharing between individuals. To increase sequencing depth and limit assay-specific biases, different laboratories used diverse techniques to prepare libraries and sequence TCR repertoires. Leukapheresis yielded between about 0.94 and 10 billion PBMCs per donor. General findings and caveats noted by the study authors: Rarefaction of sorted-subset datasets indicated incomplete sequencing despite the large sequencing depth. Clonotypes shared by all four sorted-subset donors showed higher generation probabilities than non-shared clonotypes. Approximately 4.8% of naive CD4, around 3.5% of naive CD8, 2.3% of memory CD4, and approximately 0.39% of memory CD8 clonotypes were shared across several donors. The genetic and exposure-history diversity represented was limited by the small number of donors. Larger estimated clonotype richness was generally found for naive subsets than for memory subsets. Sampling was limited to blood, and TCR repertoires in tissue likely differ from TCR repertoires in blood. Pairwise subsampling led to the expectation that sequencing depth would affect the degree of clonotype sharing among donors.

Sequenced material: naive CD4+ T cells sorted from blood. Interpreted using the paper, the cell subset or site label stands for: CD45RA+ positively selected. The source is a man aged 25-40 years in good health.

The sequenced DNA is TGTGCCAGCAGTATGCGGGCGCGTGGAAACACCATATATTTT. The translation is CASSMRARGNTIYF. Here the chain combines TRBV27 and TRBJ1-3; the D gene remains uncertain. V is reduced by 5 bases and J by 3 bases, leaving a spacing of 11 bases between them. The CDR3 holds 14 amino acids from the cysteine to the phenylalanine. Only the CDR3 DNA is retained, 42 bases long and in frame from the first base. CDR1 and CDR2 (MNHEY, SMNVEV) derive from the germline V gene (reference sequence).